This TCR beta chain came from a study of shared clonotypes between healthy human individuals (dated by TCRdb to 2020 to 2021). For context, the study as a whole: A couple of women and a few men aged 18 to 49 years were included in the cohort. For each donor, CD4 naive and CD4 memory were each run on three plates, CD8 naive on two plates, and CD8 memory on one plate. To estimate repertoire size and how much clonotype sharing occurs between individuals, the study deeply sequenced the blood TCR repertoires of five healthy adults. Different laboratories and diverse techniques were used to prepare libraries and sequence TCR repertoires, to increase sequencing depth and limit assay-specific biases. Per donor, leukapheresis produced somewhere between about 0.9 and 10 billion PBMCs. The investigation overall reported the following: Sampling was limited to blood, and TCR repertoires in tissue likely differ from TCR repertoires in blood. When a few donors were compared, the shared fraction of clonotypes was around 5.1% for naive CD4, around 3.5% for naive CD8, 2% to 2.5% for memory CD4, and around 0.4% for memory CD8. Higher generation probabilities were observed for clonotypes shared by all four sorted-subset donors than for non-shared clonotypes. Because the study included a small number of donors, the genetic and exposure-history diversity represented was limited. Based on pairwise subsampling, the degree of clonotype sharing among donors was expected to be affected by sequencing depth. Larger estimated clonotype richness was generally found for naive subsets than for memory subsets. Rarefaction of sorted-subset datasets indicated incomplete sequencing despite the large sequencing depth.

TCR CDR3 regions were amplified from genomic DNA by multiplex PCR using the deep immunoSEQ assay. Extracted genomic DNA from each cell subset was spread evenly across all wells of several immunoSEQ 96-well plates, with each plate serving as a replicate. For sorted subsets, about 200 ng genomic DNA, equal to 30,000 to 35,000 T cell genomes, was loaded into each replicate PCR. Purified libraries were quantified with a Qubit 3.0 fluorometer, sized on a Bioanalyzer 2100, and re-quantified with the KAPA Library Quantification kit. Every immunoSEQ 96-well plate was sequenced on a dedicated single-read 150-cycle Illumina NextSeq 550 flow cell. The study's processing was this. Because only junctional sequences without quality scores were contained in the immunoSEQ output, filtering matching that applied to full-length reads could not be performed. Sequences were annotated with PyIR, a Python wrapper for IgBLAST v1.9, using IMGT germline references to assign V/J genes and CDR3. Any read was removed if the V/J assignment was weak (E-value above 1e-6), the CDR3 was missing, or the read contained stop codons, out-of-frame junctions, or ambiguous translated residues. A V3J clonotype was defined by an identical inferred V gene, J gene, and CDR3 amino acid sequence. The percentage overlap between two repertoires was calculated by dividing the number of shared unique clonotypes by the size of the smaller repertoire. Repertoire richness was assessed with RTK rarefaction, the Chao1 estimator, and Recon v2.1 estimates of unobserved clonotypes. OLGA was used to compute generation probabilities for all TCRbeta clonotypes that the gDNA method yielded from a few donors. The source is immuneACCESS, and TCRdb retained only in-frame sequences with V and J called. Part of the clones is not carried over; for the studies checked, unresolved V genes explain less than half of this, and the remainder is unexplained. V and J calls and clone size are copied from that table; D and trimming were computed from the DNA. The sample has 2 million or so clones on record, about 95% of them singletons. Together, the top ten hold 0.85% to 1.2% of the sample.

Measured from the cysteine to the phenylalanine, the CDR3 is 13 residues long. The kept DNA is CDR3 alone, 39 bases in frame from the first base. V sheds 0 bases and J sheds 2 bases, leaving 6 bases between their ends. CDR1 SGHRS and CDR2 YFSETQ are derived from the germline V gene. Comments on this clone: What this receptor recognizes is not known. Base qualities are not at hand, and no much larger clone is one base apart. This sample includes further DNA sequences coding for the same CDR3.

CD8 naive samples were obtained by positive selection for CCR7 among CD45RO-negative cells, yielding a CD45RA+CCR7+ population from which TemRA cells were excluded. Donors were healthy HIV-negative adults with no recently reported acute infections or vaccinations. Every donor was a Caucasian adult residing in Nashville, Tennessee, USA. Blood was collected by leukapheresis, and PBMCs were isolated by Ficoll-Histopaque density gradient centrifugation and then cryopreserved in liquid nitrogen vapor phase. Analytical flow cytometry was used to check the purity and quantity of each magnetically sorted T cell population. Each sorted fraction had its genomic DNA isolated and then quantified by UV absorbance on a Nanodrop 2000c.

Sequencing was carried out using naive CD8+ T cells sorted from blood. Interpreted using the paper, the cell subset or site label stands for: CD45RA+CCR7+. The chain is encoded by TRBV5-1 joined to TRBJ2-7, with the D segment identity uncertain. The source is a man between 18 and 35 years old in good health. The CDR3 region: CASSLDSPYEQYF. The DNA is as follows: TGCGCCAGCAGCTTGGACAGTCCCTACGAGCAGTACTTC. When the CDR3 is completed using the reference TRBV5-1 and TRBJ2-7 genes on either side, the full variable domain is KAGVTQTPRYLIKTRGQQVTLSCSPISGHRSVSWYQQTPGQGLQFLFEYFSETQRNKGNFPGRFSGRQFSNSRSEMNVSTLELGDSALYLCASSLDSPYEQYFGPGTRLTVT.